One and the same sample provided the 24 T cell receptor beta chains below, sequenced in a study of control samples from healthy donors and cancer patients. Only in-frame clones appear in the TCRdb table, and some are missing; sequencing was by immunoSEQ multiplex PCR. The sample consists of 65,000 to 90,000 clones, approximately 94% of them appearing once. Sequencing used blood. Receptors were obtained from a woman aged 30 to 39 in good health.

This chain joins TRBV5-1 and TRBJ2-3; possible D gene TRBD2, 5 bases. CDR3 length: 13 amino acids. Germline assignment: CDR1 SGHRS and CDR2 YFSETQ. Trimming removed 1 base at V and 5 bases at J, with 8 bases between. The CDR3 nucleotides are TGCGCCAGCAGCTTGACCGAGGGAGATACGCAGTATTTT. Translation gives CASSLTEGDTQYF. The full variable domain, in which reference TRBV5-1 and TRBJ2-3 provide the parts outside the CDR3, is KAGVTQTPRYLIKTRGQQVTLSCSPISGHRSVSWYQQTPGQGLQFLFEYFSETQRNKGNFPGRFSGRQFSNSRSEMNVSTLELGDSALYLCASSLTEGDTQYFGPGTRLTVL.

This chain joins TRBV19 and TRBJ1-5; maybe TRBD1 (5 bases). The CDR3 consists of 14 residues. CDR1 is LNHDA, CDR2 SQIVND, per germline (reference sequence). Between the trimmed V and J ends, which lost 6 bases and 1 base, there was a span of 10 bases. The CDR3 DNA is TGTGCCAGTAGCGGGGGGATGAGCAATCAGCCCCAGCATTTT. Protein product: CASSGGMSNQPQHF.

V is TRBV16 and J is TRBJ1-1; D gene ambiguous. CDR3 length: 12 residues. V lost 1 base and J lost 4, with 4 bases in between. Germline CDR1 is KGHSY and CDR2 is FQNENV. The CDR3 DNA reads as TGTGCCAGCAGCCAATTGCCCACTGAAGCTTTCTTT. It translates to CASSQLPTEAFF. Variable domain in full (rest from reference TRBV16 and TRBJ1-1): GEEVAQTPKHLVRGEGQKAKLYCAPIKGHSYVFWYQQVLKNEFKFLISFQNENVFDETGMPKERFSAKCLPNSPCSLEIQATKLEDSAVYFCASSQLPTEAFFGQGTRLTVV.

The CDR3 coding sequence is TGTGCCCCTCGGGCCGGGGGGCGCCTTCATTCACCCCTCCACTTT. This translates into CAPRAGGRLHSPLHF. The J gene is TRBJ1-6, the V gene TRBV28, with a weak D call TRBD1 (6 bases). Germline V lookup: CDR1 MDHEN, CDR2 SYDVKM. The V end was cut by 11 bases, the J end by 8 bases, with 22 bases between. The CDR3 covers 15 residues.

For the CDR3, the DNA is TGTGCCAGCAGTCCCGAGGGGTTAATTGGAAACACCATATATTTT. Translated: CASSPEGLIGNTIYF. This chain links TRBV6-5 with TRBJ1-3; D is possibly TRBD1 (5 bases). The CDR3 loop spans 15 amino acids. Trimming stripped 5 bases from V and 3 bases from J, with 14 bases between. CDR1 and CDR2 (germline): MNHEY, SVGAGI.

The count of this clone is one. The chain joins TRBV13 to TRBJ1-1; D unclear. Trimming stripped 5 bases from V and 4 bases from J, with 11 bases between. Germline assignment: CDR1 PRHDT and CDR2 FYEKMQ (reference sequence). The CDR3 has 13 amino acids. This chain's CDR3 is CASSPLLATEAFF. CDR3 nucleotides: TGTGCCAGCAGCCCCTTATTGGCCACTGAAGCTTTCTTT.

The chain carries TRBV2 and TRBJ2-7; perhaps TRBD1 as D (6 bases). V dropped 8 bases and J dropped 6 bases, with 17 bases sitting between them. The CDR3 loop spans 13 amino acids. Germline CDR1 reads SNHLY; CDR2 reads FYNNEI. As DNA, the CDR3 is TGTGCCAGCTCCACAGGGATTTCGGTCGAGCAGTACTTC. It is translated as CASSTGISVEQYF.

The chain combines TRBV10-3 with TRBJ1-6; no reliable D call. This CDR3 has 13 amino acids. Germline V CDR1 and CDR2: ENHRY, SYGVKD. Trimming took off 6 bases at V and 11 bases at J, with 14 bases between the two ends. CDR3 in amino acids: CAISGADLAPLHF. The CDR3 DNA reads TGTGCCATCAGCGGCGCCGATCTTGCACCCCTCCACTTT.

Details on this clone: Compared with germline, one end of the junction differs, possibly owing to a read error. The rearrangement uses TRBV20-1 and TRBJ1-1; D is undetermined. Per the germline V gene, CDR1 is DFQATT and CDR2 is SNEGSKA (reference sequence). The CDR3 runs 11 residues. The CDR3 DNA follows: TGCAGTGCTAAAGTCGACCCAGAGAGGATCTTT. As protein: CSAKVDPERIF.

This clone was counted a single time. The chain carries TRBV3-1 (or the pseudogene TRBV3-2) and TRBJ1-1, with D unresolved. The germline gives CDR1 LGHDT, CDR2 YNNKEL (reference sequence). This CDR3 has 16 residues. V was shortened by 4 bases and J by 5 bases, with 20 bases between the two germline ends. The CDR3 sequence: CASSPIPRELVTEAFF. In DNA form, the CDR3 reads TGTGCCAGCAGCCCCATTCCTCGGGAGTTGGTAACTGAAGCTTTCTTT.

This rearrangement joins TRBV9 to TRBJ2-1, with a tentative D call TRBD2 (6 bases). In germline, CDR1 is SGDLS, CDR2 YYNGEE. The CDR3 spans 15 residues. Trimming left V 0 bases short and J 6 bases short, with 13 bases between. This CDR3 is CASSVAGGEVNEQFF. The CDR3 DNA is TGTGCCAGCAGCGTAGCGGGCGGGGAGGTCAATGAGCAGTTCTTC.

The chain couples TRBV25-1 to TRBJ2-2, with D perhaps matching TRBD1 (5 bases). This CDR3 comprises 16 residues. CDR1 MGHDK and CDR2 SYGVNS come from the germline V gene. V lost 1 base and J lost 0, with 9 bases in between. CDR3 protein: CASSEFAGTNTGELFF. CDR3 DNA sequence: TGTGCCAGCAGTGAATTTGCAGGGACGAACACCGGGGAGCTGTTTTTT.

This chain connects TRBV3-1 (or the pseudogene TRBV3-2) to TRBJ1-2; a weak D match, TRBD1 (5 bases). Trimming left V 0 bases short and J 8 bases short, with 16 bases between. The CDR3 runs 15 residues. Germline V gene data show CDR1 as LGHDT and CDR2 as YNNKEL (reference sequence). The CDR3 coding sequence is TGTGCCAGCAGCCAAGAGTCAACAGGAGGGTACGGCTACACCTTC. Residues: CASSQESTGGYGYTF.

This sequence joins TRBV15 and TRBJ1-2; 9 nucleotides line up with TRBD1. Germline CDR1 is LNHNV and CDR2 is YYDKDF (reference sequence). This CDR3 is built from 17 residues. V shed 0 bases and J 2 bases; nucleotides not matched to a gene: 7. CDR3 protein: CATSRDKDRGKNYGYTF. DNA of the CDR3: TGTGCCACCAGCAGAGATAAGGACAGGGGAAAGAACTATGGCTACACCTTC.

The chain links TRBV19 to TRBJ1-5; the D is unclear. Germline assignment: CDR1 LNHDA and CDR2 SQIVND (reference sequence). The CDR3 is 15 residues long. V was clipped by 1 base and J by 0 bases, with 7 bases between them. CDR3 in amino acids: CASSIGDYSNQPQHF. DNA of the CDR3: TGTGCCAGTAGTATAGGAGATTATAGCAATCAGCCCCAGCATTTT.

The chain joins TRBV6-5 to TRBJ2-1; 7 bases are a match to TRBD1. Germline lookup yields CDR1 MNHEY and CDR2 SVGAGI. CDR3 length equals 15 residues. Trimming removed 3 bases from V and 7 bases from J; junction bases left unmatched: 9. The CDR3, as DNA: TGTGCCAGCAGTTATTATCCTGACAGGGTTAATGAGCAGTTCTTC. This sequence encodes CASSYYPDRVNEQFF.

The rearrangement links TRBV27 to TRBJ1-4, with TRBD1 matching over 8 bases. The CDR3 contains 14 residues. J was trimmed by 6 bases and V by 7 bases; bases with no gene match: 7. Germline CDR1 is MNHEY and CDR2 is SMNVEV (reference sequence). The CDR3 DNA follows: TGTGCCAGCACTCCGACAGGGGCAGATGAAAAACTGTTTTTT. The encoded protein is CASTPTGADEKLFF.

The rearrangement uses TRBV5-1 and TRBJ1-2; 8 bases are a match to TRBD1. With 5 bases clipped from V and 3 bases from J, the junction kept 3 bases outside the gene matches. CDR1 and CDR2 from the germline V gene are SGHRS and YFSETQ. CDR3 size: 13 residues. The CDR3 sequence: CASRKDRDYGYTF. The CDR3, as DNA: TGCGCCAGCAGAAAGGACAGGGACTATGGCTACACCTTC.

V usage is TRBV11-3 and J usage is TRBJ1-1; D is unresolved. V gave up 5 bases and J gave up 3 bases, with 10 bases separating them. This CDR3 has 13 amino acids. Germline lookup yields CDR1 SGHNT and CDR2 YENEEA. The CDR3 loop reads CASSRTPDTEAFF. As DNA, the CDR3 is TGTGCCAGCAGCCGGACCCCTGACACTGAAGCTTTCTTT.

The V and J genes are TRBV5-1 and TRBJ1-2; tentatively, D is TRBD1 (5 bases). The CDR3 is 13 amino acids. The V end was cut by 0 bases, the J end by 5 bases, with 8 bases between. Germline values: CDR1 SGHRS, CDR2 YFSETQ. The CDR3 DNA reads TGCGCCAGCAGCTTGGGTGGGACTTATGGCTACACCTTC. It encodes CASSLGGTYGYTF.

The chain has TRBV7-8 and TRBJ1-5, with D possibly TRBD1 on 6 matching bases. This CDR3 has 14 residues. The V gene's germline CDR1 is SGHVS and CDR2 FQNEAQ. The V end was cut by 5 bases, the J end by 3 bases, with 11 bases between. This CDR3 is CASSRDRSNQPQHF. The CDR3, as DNA: TGTGCCAGCAGCAGAGACAGGTCCAATCAGCCCCAGCATTTT.

V usage is TRBV6-5 and J usage is TRBJ1-5, with unresolved D. Per the germline V gene, CDR1 is MNHEY and CDR2 is SVGAGI. The CDR3 contains 13 residues. V lost 8 bases and J 5 bases, leaving 13 bases between the germline ends. CDR3: CASWSTPYQPQHF. The CDR3 nucleotides are TGTGCCAGCTGGTCCACACCCTATCAGCCCCAGCATTTT.

The chain carries TRBV5-4 and TRBJ2-7; D may be TRBD2 (5 bases). This CDR3 has 16 amino acids. Looked up from germline, CDR1 is SGHNT and CDR2 is YYREEE (reference sequence). V was trimmed by 3 bases and J by 3 bases, leaving 19 bases between them. The CDR3 DNA reads as TGTGCCAGCAGCTCTTACGGGGATGGCAGATACTACGAGCAGTACGTC. Amino acid sequence: CASSSYGDGRYYEQYV.

This clone was picked up a small number of times. V is TRBV5-1 and J is TRBJ1-3; 9 nucleotides align to TRBD1. There are 16 residues in the CDR3. The germline V gene has CDR1 SGHRS and CDR2 YFSETQ. With 2 bases clipped from V and 3 bases from J, the junction kept 6 bases outside the gene matches. The CDR3 protein is CASSLLQGASGNTIYF. CDR3 nucleotides: TGCGCCAGCAGCTTACTACAGGGGGCAAGTGGAAACACCATATATTTT.